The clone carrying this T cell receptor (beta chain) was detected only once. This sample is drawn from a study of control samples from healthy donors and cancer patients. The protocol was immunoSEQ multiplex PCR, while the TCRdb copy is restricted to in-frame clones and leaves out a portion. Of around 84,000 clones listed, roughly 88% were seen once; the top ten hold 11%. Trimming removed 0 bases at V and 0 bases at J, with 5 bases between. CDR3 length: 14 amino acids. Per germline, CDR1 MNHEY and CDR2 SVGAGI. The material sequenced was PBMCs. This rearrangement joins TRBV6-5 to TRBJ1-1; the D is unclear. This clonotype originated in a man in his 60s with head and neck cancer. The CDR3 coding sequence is TGTGCCAGCAGTTACTCGGCGGTGAACACTGAAGCTTTCTTT. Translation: CASSYSAVNTEAFF.